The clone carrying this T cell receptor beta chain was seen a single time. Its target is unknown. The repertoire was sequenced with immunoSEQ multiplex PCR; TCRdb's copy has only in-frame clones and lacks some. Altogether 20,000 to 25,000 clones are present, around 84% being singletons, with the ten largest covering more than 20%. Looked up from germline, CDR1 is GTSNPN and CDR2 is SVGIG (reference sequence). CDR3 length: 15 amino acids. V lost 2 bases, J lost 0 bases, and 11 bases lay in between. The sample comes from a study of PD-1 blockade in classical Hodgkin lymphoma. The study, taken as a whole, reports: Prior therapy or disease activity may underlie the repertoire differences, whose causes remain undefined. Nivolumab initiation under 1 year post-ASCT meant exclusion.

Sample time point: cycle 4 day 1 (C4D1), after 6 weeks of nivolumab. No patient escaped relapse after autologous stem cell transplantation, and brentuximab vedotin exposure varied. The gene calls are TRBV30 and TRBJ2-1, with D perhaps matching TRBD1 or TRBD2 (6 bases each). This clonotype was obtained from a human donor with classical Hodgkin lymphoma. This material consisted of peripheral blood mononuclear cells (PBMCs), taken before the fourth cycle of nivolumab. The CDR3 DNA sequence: TGTGCCTGGAGTTGGGGGGCCCCCTCCTACAATGAGCAGTTCTTC. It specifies CAWSWGAPSYNEQFF.